This T cell receptor (beta chain) came from a study of cytomegalovirus exposure and HLA in healthy donors. Background on the study: The same platform was used for the approximately 110 validation repertoires and the 600 to 700 first-cohort repertoires, a later analysis reported. Overall study findings and caveats: For cytomegalovirus status, the classifier reportedly gave diagnoses with high specificity and sensitivity. The tendency of first-cohort TCR clusters to co-occur in the 130 or so validation repertoires was identified by a subsequent analysis. The listing of roughly 160 TCR beta chains classed them as cytomegalovirus-associated.

This CDR3 region has 15 residues. CDR1 MNHEY and CDR2 SVGAGI come from the germline V gene. V was pared by 5 bases and J by 1 base, with 4 bases of the junction left unmatched. This clone has more than one count but fewer than ten. Antigen: not known. Sequencing was performed with immunoSEQ multiplex PCR; in TCRdb, only in-frame clones are kept and a portion is missing. The data show over 150,000 clones, about 86% seen once. The sample was PBMCs. The clonotype originates from a woman aged 18-35 years in good health and CMV-seronegative. This chain uses TRBV6-5 with TRBJ1-5; TRBD1 aligns across 8 bases. Written as DNA, the CDR3 is TGTGCCAGCAGTGCCACAGGGGGGAGCAATCAGCCCCAGCATTTT. Its protein is CASSATGGSNQPQHF.